This is a list of T cell receptor beta chains from one sample in a study of blood T cell repertoires in COVID-19. Produced via immunoSEQ multiplex PCR; TCRdb's table is partial and in-frame only. This table has approximately 100,000 clones, 70% to 85% appearing once. The sequenced material came from peripheral blood. The receptors stem from a man between 65 and 85 years old with acute or convalescent COVID-19. Both conserved end residues are trimmed from each CDR3. Each record gives: J gene, clone size, V gene, CDR3 protein. The listing skips clone size in some rows; elsewhere it reads once, few, many or a size class.

TRBJ2-7	once	TRBV2	ASSSDRMSSYEQY
TRBJ2-7	once	TRBV6-5	ATCAAPSSYEQY
TRBJ1-5	few	TRBV28	ASRTPSGSNQPQH
TRBJ1-1	few	TRBV3-1/TRBV3-2	ASSPSDRPNTEAF
TRBJ2-1	.	TRBV28	ASCSASGYNEQF
TRBJ2-1	.	TRBV7-8	ASSLELASYNEQF
TRBJ1-5	few	TRBV6-1	ASSEAFGQPQH
TRBJ2-1	.	TRBV6-1	ASSEPSTGVNEQF
TRBJ2-1	.	TRBV7-9	ASSLGGRGQHEQF
TRBJ2-1	.	TRBV11-2	ASSPPASGALDEQF
TRBJ1-1	.	TRBV7-9	ASSLRTANTEAF
TRBJ1-1	once	TRBV5-6	ASSLVSGSTEAF
TRBJ1-2	few	TRBV5-1	ASTLSLGDGYT
TRBJ2-5	.	TRBV15	ATSRDPLETQY
TRBJ2-3	.	TRBV28	ASSIGDRRPDTQY
TRBJ2-3	once	TRBV6-2/TRBV6-3	ASSFGGSDTQY
TRBJ1-5	.	TRBV6-5	ASSLQAGGNQPQH
TRBJ2-7	.	TRBV6-2/TRBV6-3	ASSYGGTDLYEQY
TRBJ1-4	once	TRBV5-4	ASSQRQGAGAEKLF
TRBJ2-1	.	TRBV3-1/TRBV3-2	ASSQLAIYNEQF
TRBJ1-2	once	TRBV5-4	ASSSGGGANYGYT
TRBJ2-1	.	TRBV5-4	ASSLGQGPFNEQF
TRBJ1-2	.	TRBV4-3	ASSQETGLYGYT
TRBJ2-1	once	TRBV4-1	ASSQDGGLSLRQF
TRBJ2-2	.	TRBV19	ASSMGRFMAGELF
TRBJ1-2	.	TRBV10-3	AISVPGHGYGYT
TRBJ1-1	.	TRBV18	ASSGQGLGTEAF
TRBJ2-5	.	TRBV5-4	ASSLAGGGPETQY
TRBJ1-1	.	TRBV7-3	ASSSQGDTEAF
TRBJ2-1	.	TRBV24-1	ATETSGSSNEQF
TRBJ1-3	.	TRBV18	ASSPRDTSSGNTIY
TRBJ2-2	few	TRBV3-1/TRBV3-2	ASRGGPSGNTGELF
TRBJ1-1	.	TRBV21-1	ASSKALEASNTEAF
TRBJ2-7	.	TRBV6-5	ASSYDRGDSYEQY
TRBJ2-1	once	TRBV7-9	ASILSGATYNEQF
TRBJ2-2	.	TRBV15	ATSRDPSGVTGELF
TRBJ1-4	few	TRBV24-1	ATSDRTASEKLF
TRBJ2-3	.	TRBV11-2	ASSLGGARRPQY
TRBJ2-7	.	TRBV7-9	ASSFTTGGISYEQY
TRBJ1-2	.	TRBV10-3	AISDGRTGVGDYGYT
TRBJ1-1	.	TRBV9	ASSGGQGAIRYTEAF
TRBJ1-1	once	TRBV7-9	ASSLARGDTEAF
TRBJ2-7	.	TRBV28	ASSLSGHLYGRGQY
TRBJ2-1	.	TRBV6-6	ASSYSGQNNEQF
TRBJ1-2	.	TRBV5-6	ASSPPGTRDYGYT
TRBJ2-1	.	TRBV3-1/TRBV3-2	ASRANSYNEQF
TRBJ2-1	once	TRBV19	ASSRAGAGLDEQF
TRBJ2-5	few	TRBV7-2	ASSLRGGAELKIQETQY